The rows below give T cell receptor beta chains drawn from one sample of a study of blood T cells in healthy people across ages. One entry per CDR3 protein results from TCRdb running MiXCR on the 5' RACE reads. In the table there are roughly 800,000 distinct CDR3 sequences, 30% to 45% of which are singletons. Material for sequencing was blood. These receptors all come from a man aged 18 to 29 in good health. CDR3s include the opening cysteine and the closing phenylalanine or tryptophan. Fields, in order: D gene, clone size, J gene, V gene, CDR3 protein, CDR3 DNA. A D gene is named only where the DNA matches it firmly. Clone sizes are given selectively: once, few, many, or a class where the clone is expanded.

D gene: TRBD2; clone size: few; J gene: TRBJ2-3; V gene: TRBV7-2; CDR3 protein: CASTGLAGPADTQYF; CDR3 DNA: TGTGCCAGCACTGGACTAGCGGGGCCTGCGGATACGCAGTATTTT
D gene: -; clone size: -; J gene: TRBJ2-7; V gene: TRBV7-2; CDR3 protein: CASREPGTDNEQYF; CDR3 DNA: TGTGCCAGCAGGGAGCCGGGAACAGACAATGAGCAGTACTTC
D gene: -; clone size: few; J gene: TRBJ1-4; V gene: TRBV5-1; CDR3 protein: CASSVNPGDEKLFF; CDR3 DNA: TGCGCCAGCAGCGTAAACCCGGGAGACGAAAAACTGTTTTTT
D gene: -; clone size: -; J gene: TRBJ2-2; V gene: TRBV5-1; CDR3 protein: CASSLRPMGVPGELFF; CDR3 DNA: TGCGCCAGCAGCTTAAGACCCATGGGGGTCCCCGGGGAGCTGTTTTTT
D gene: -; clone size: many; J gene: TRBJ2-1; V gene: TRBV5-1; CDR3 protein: CASSLVFFGGPPSAYNEQFF; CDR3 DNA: TGCGCCAGCAGCTTGGTATTTTTCGGGGGGCCCCCATCTGCATACAATGAGCAGTTCTTC
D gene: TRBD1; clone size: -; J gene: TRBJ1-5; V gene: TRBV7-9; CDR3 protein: CTSSPLDRDEQPQHF; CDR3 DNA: TGTACCAGCAGCCCGCTGGACAGGGATGAACAGCCCCAGCATTTT
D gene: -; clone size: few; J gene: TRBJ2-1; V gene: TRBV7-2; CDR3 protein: CASSRPMAERQFF; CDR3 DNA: TGTGCCAGCAGCCGACCCATGGCGGAAAGGCAGTTCTTC
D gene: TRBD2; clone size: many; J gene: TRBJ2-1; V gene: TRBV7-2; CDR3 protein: CASSLETSGWNEQFF; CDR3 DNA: TGTGCCAGCAGCTTAGAGACTAGCGGGTGGAATGAGCAGTTCTTC
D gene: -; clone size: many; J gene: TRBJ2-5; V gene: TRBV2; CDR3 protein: CASSEARETQYF; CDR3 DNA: TGTGCCAGCAGTGAAGCCCGGGAGACCCAGTACTTC
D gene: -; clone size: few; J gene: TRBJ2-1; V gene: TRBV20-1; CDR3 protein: CSDIGGVSYNEQFF; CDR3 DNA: TGCAGTGATATAGGTGGGGTGTCCTACAATGAGCAGTTCTTC
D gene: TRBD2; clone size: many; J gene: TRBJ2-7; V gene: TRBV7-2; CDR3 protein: CASSRRLAGDTYEQYF; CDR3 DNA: TGTGCCAGCAGCCGGAGATTAGCGGGGGATACCTACGAGCAGTACTTC
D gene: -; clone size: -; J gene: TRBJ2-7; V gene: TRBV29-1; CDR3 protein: CSVGLGSYEQYF; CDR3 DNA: TGCAGCGTTGGTTTGGGGTCCTACGAGCAGTACTTC
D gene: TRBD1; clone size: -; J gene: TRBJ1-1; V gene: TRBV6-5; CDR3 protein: CASSTQKRTGLNTEAFF; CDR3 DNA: TGTGCCAGCAGTACTCAGAAGAGGACAGGCCTGAACACTGAAGCTTTCTTT
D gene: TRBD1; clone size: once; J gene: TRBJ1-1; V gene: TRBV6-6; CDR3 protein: CASRVTGGRLEAFF; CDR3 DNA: TGTGCCAGCAGAGTCACAGGGGGCCGACTTGAAGCTTTCTTT
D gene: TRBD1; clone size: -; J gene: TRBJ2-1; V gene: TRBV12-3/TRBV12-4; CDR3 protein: CASSVHRGHEQFF; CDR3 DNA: TGTGCCAGCAGTGTACACAGGGGTCATGAGCAGTTCTTC
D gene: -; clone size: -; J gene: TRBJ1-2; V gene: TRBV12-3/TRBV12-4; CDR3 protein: CASSSMQPSLDGYTF; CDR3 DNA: TGTGCCAGCAGTTCCATGCAGCCGAGTTTGGATGGCTACACCTTC
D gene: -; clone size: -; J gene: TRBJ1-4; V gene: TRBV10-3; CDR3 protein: CAISEEHRDTNEKLFF; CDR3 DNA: TGTGCCATCAGTGAGGAACACAGGGATACTAATGAAAAACTGTTTTTT
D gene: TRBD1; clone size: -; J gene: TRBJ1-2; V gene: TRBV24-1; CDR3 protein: CATSDFSGGDYGYTF; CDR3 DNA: TGTGCCACCAGTGATTTTTCAGGGGGCGACTATGGCTACACCTTC
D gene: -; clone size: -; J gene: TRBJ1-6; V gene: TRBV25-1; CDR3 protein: CASSDARVRNSPLHF; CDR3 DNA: TGTGCCAGCAGTGATGCCCGCGTCCGTAATTCACCCCTCCACTTT
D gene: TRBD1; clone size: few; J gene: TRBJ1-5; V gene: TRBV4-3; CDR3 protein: CASNQDRGDQPQHF; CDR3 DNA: TGCGCCAGCAACCAGGACAGGGGCGATCAGCCCCAGCATTTT
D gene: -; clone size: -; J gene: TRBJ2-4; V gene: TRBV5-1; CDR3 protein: CASSFDGDIQYF; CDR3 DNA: TGCGCCAGCAGCTTTGACGGGGACATTCAGTACTTC
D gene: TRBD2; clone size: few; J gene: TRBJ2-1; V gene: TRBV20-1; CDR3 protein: CSATAGTSGRNEQFF; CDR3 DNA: TGCAGTGCTACGGCCGGGACTAGCGGCCGCAATGAGCAGTTCTTC
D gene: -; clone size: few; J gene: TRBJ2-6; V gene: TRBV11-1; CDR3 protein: CASSLLVTGANVLTF; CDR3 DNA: TGTGCCAGCAGCTTATTAGTAACTGGGGCCAACGTCCTGACTTTC
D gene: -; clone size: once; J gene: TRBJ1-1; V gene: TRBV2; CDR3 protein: CASSEPNTEAFF; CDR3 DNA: TGTGCCAGCAGTGAACCGAACACTGAAGCTTTCTTT
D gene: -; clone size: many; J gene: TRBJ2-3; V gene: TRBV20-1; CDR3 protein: CSARTGVGDTQYF; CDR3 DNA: TGCAGTGCTAGAACGGGGGTTGGGGATACGCAGTATTTT
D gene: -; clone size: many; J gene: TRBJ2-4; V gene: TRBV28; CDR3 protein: CASRSPKTKNIQYF; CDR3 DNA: TGTGCCAGCAGATCACCCAAAACCAAAAACATTCAGTACTTC
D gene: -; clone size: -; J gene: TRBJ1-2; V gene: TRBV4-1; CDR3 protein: CASSQVRRGYTF; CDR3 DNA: TGCGCCAGCAGCCAAGTTCGAAGAGGCTACACCTTC
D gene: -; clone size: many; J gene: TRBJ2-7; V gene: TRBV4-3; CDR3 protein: CASSFSLRGQYF; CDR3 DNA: TGCGCCAGCAGTTTCTCTTTACGTGGGCAGTACTTC
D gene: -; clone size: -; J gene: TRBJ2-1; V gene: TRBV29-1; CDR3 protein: CSVEPPSRDNEQFF; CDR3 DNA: TGCAGCGTTGAGCCCCCCTCTAGAGACAATGAGCAGTTCTTC
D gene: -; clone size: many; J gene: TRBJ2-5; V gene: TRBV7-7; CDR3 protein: CASSLGVLETQYF; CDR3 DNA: TGTGCTAGCAGCTTAGGGGTGCTGGAGACCCAGTACTTC
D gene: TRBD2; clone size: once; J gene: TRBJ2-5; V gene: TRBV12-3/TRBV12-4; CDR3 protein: CASSTSGGKETQYF; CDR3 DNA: TGTGCCAGCAGTACTAGCGGGGGAAAAGAGACCCAGTACTTC
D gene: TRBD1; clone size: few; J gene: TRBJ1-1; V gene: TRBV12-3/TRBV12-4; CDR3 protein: CASSPAPGQGRSEAFF; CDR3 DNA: TGTGCCAGCAGTCCTGCTCCGGGACAGGGGCGGTCTGAAGCTTTCTTT